This T cell receptor (beta chain) was found in a study of immune cell composition in non-small cell lung cancer. Concerning this clone itself: Its antigen remains unknown.

Overall study results and limits: Tumour-reactive clones were not shown to match dominant in vivo tumour clones.

TCRdb's table, derived via immunoSEQ multiplex PCR, lists solely in-frame clones and lacks some. Of over a thousand clones listed, around 77% are singletons. This CDR3 is 17 amino acids long. V lost 0 bases, J lost 6 bases, and 18 bases lay in between. In germline, CDR1 is MNHNS, CDR2 SASEGT. The sample consisted of lung tumor tissue. This chain joins TRBV6-1 and TRBJ1-5; maybe TRBD1 (5 bases). The clonotype originates from a human donor with non-small cell lung cancer. CDR3 bases: TGTGCCAGCAGTGAAGCGTTTGTGGGGGGAAAACTTCAGCCCCAGCATTTT. Translated, it gives CASSEAFVGGKLQPQHF.